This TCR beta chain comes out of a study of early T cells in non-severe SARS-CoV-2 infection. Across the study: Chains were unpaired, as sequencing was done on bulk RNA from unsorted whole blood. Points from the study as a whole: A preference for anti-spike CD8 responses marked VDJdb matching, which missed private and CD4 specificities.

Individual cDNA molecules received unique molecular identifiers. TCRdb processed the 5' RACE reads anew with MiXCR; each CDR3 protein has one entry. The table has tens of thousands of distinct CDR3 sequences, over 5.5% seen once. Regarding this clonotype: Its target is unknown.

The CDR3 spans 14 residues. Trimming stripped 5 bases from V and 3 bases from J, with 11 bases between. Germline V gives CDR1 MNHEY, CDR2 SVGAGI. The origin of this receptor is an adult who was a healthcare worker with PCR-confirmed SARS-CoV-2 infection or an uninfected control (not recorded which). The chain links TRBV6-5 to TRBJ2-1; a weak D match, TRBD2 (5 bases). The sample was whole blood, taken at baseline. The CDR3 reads CASSLLRDYNEQFF. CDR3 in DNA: TGTGCCAGCAGTCTCCTCCGGGACTACAATGAGCAGTTCTTC.